The T cell receptor (beta chain) described here comes from a study of T-cell memory formation after mild COVID-19. Study-wide findings and caveats: A second wave expanding day 15 to 37 was CD4+-biased; contracting clones were balanced. CD4+ contracting clones lay mainly in CM and EM, CD8+ ones in EMRA.

On this clonotype: The antigen is not known.

This CDR3 is 14 amino acids long. V was shortened by 4 bases and J by 3 bases, with 12 bases between the two germline ends. Germline V gives CDR1 SGHDN, CDR2 FVKESK. MiXCR, applied by TCRdb to the 5' RACE reads, yields one record per CDR3 protein. This repertoire shows about 350,000 distinct CDR3 sequences, roughly an eighth found once; its top ten account for 22%. The chain couples TRBV14 to TRBJ1-1; D gene ambiguous. The source of this sequence is a man aged 18 to 29 who had mild COVID-19 (a few samples of this study predate the infection). Cell type and time point are not known. The material sequenced was PBMCs or a T cell subset sorted from them (not recorded which). CDR3 sequence reads: CASSLRLEDTEAFF. DNA of the CDR3: TGTGCCAGCAGCCTCAGGCTCGAGGACACTGAAGCTTTCTTT.